This T cell receptor (beta chain) emerged from a study of low-dose radiotherapy and immunotherapy resistance in tumors. Study-level background: Cohort 2 was treated with 1 Gy per fraction every two weeks, amounting to 13 Gy across 26 weeks.

At least ten counts were recorded for this clonotype. V shed 8 bases and J 4 bases; nucleotides not matched to a gene: 7. This CDR3 is built from 13 residues. CDR1 SGHTA and CDR2 FQGNSA come from the germline V gene. Sample time point: before trial treatment. TRAV- and TRBV-specific primers, spanning alpha and beta chains, primed first-strand cDNA. Using a constant-region primer together with a V-primer adapter, TCRs were subjected to 15 to 20 PCR cycles of amplification. MiXCR, applied by TCRdb to the reads, yields one record per CDR3 protein. The profile shows 80,000 to 90,000 distinct CDR3 sequences, roughly a sixth of them singletons.

Sequenced material: PBMCs, taken before treatment. V is TRBV7-2 and J is TRBJ2-5; 7 nucleotides agree with TRBD2. This sequence originates from a male donor with prostate cancer. Written as DNA, the CDR3 is TGTGCCAGCTCGAGGGGCGGGGGAGAGACCCAGTACTTC. This translates into CASSRGGGETQYF.